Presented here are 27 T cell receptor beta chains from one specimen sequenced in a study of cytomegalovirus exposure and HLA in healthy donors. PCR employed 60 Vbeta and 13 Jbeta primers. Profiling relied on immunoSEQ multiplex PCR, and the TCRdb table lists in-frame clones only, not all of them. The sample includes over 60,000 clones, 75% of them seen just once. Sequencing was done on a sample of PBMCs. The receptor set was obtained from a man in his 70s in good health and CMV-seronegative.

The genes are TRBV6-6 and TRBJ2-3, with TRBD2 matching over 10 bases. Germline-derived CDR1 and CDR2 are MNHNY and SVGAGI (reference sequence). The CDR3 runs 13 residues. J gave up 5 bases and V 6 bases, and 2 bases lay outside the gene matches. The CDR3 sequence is CASRLAGGDTQYF. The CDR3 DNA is TGTGCCAGCAGGTTAGCGGGAGGAGATACGCAGTATTTT.

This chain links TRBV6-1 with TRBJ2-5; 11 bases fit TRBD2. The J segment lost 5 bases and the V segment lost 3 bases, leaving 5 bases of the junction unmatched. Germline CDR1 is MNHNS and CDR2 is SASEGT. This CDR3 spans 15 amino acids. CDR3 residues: CASSEIAGGHETQYF. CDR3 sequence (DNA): TGTGCCAGCAGTGAGATAGCGGGGGGGCACGAGACCCAGTACTTC.

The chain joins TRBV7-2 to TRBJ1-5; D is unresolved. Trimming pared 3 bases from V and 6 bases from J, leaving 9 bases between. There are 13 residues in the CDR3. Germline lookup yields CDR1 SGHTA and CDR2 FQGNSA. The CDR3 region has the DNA TGTGCCAGCAGCTTGAATCCCGGTCAGCCCCAGCATTTT. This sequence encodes CASSLNPGQPQHF. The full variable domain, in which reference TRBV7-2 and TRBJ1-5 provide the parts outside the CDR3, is GAGVSQSPSNKVTEKGKDVELRCDPISGHTALYWYRQSLGQGLEFLIYFQGNSAPDKSGLPSDRFSAERTGGSVSTLTIQRTQQEDSAVYLCASSLNPGQPQHFGDGTRLSIL.

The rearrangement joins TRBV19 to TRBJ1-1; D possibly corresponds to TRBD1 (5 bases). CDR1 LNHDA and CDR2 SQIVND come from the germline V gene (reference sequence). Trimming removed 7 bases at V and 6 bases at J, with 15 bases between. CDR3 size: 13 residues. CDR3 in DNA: TGTGCCAGTATGGACCGAGACAGATCTGAAGCTTTCTTT. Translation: CASMDRDRSEAFF.

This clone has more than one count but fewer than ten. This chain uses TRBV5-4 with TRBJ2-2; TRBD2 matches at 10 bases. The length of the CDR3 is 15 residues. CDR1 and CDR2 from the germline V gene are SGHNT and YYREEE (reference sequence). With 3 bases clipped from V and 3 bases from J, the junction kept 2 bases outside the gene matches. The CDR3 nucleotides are TGTGCCAGCAGCTGGACTAGCGGATACACCGGGGAGCTGTTTTTT. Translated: CASSWTSGYTGELFF.

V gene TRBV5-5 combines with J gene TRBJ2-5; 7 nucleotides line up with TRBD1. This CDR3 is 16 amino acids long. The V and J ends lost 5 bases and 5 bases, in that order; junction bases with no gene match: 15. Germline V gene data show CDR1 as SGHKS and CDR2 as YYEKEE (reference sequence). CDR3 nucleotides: TGTGCCAGCAGTTTTTTCATGACAGGGTCAAGGGAGACCCAGTACTTC. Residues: CASSFFMTGSRETQYF.

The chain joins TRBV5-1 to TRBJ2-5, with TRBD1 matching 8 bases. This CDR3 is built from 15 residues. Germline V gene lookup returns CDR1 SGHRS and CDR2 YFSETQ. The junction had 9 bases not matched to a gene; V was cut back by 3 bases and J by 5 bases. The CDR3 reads CASSYGQGFEETQYF. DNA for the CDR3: TGCGCCAGCAGCTACGGACAGGGTTTTGAGGAGACCCAGTACTTC.

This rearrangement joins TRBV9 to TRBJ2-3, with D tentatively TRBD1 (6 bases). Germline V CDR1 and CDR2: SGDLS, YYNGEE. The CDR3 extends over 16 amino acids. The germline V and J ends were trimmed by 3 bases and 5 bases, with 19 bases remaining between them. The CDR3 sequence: CASSALGTNLEDTQYF. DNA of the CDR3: TGTGCCAGCAGCGCCCTCGGGACAAATCTAGAAGATACGCAGTATTTT.

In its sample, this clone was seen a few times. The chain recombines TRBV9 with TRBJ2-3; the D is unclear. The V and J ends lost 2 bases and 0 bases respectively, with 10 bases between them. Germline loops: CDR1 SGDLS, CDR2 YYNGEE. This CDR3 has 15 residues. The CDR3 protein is CASSVSSQSTDTQYF. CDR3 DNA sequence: TGTGCCAGCAGCGTGAGTAGCCAGAGCACAGATACGCAGTATTTT.

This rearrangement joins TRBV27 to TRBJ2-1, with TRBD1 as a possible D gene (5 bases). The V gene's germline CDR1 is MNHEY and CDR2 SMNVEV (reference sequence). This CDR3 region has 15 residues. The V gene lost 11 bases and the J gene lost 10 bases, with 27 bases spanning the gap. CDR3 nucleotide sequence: TGTGCCGGCCCCGGGTTTCCCAGGGCGGTTGGGGAGCAGTTCTTC. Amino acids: CAGPGFPRAVGEQFF.

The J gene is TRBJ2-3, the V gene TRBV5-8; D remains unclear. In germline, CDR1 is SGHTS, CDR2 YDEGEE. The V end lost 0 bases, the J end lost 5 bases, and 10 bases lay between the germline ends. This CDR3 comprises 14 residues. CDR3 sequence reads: CASSLGVVGDTQYF. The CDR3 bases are TGTGCCAGCAGCTTGGGAGTTGTTGGAGATACGCAGTATTTT. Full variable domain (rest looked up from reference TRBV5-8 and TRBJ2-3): EAGVTQSPTHLIKTRGQQATLRCSPISGHTSVYWYQQALGLGLQFLLWYDEGEERNRGNFPPRFSGRQFPNYSSELNVNALELEDSALYLCASSLGVVGDTQYFGPGTRLTVL.

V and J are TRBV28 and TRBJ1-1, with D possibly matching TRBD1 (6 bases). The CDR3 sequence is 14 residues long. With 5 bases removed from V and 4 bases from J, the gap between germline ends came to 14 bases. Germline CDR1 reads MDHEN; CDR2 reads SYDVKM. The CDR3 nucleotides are TGTGCCAGCAGTGTCCCGGGACACCCCACTGAAGCTTTCTTT. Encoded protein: CASSVPGHPTEAFF.

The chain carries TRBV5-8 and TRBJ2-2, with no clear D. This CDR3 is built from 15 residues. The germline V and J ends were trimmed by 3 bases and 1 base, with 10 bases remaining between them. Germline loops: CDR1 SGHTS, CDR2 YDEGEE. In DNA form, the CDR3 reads TGTGCCAGCAGCTCGACGCCGGGGAACACCGGGGAGCTGTTTTTT. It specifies CASSSTPGNTGELFF.

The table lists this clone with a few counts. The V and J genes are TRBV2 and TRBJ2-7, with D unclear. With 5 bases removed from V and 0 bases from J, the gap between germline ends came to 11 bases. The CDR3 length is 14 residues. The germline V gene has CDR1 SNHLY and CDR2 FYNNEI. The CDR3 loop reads CASSPRFLSYEQYF. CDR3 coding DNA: TGTGCCAGCAGTCCGAGGTTTCTCTCCTACGAGCAGTACTTC.

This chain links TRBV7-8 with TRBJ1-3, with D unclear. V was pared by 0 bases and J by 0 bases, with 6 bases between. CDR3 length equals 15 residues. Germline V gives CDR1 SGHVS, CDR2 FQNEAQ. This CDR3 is CASSLAWSSGNTIYF. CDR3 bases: TGTGCCAGCAGCTTAGCATGGAGCTCTGGAAACACCATATATTTT.

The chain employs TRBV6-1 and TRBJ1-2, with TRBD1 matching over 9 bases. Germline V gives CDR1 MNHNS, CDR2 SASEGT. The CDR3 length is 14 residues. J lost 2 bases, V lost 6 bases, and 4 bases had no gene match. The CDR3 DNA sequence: TGTGCCAGCAGAGAGACAGGGGGAAACTATGGCTACACCTTC. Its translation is CASRETGGNYGYTF.

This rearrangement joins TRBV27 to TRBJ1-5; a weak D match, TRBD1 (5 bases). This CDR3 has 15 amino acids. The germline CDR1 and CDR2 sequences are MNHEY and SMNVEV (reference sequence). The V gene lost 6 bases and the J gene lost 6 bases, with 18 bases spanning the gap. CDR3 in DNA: TGTGCCAGCAGCTTAAGGGGAGACGGGAGTCAGCCCCAGCATTTT. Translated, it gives CASSLRGDGSQPQHF.

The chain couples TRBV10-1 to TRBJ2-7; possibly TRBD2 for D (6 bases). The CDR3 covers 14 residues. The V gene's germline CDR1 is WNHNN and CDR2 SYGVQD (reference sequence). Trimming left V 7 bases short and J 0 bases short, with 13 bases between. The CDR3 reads CASTGGGSSYEQYF. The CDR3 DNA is TGCGCCAGCACCGGTGGAGGGAGCTCCTACGAGCAGTACTTC.

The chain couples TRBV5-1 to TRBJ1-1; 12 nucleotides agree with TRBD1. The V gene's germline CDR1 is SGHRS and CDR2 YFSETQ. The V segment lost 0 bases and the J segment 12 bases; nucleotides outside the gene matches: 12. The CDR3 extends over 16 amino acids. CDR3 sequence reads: CASSLEGTGGAFRPFF. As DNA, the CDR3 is TGCGCCAGCAGCTTGGAAGGGACAGGGGGCGCTTTTCGACCTTTCTTT.

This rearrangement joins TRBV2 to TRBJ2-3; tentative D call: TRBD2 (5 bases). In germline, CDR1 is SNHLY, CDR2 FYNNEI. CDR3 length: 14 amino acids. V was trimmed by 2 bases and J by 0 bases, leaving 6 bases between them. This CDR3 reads CASSELASTDTQYF. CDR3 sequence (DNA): TGTGCCAGCAGTGAACTAGCTAGCACAGATACGCAGTATTTT.

The DNA of the CDR3 is TGTGCCAGCAGGAGAAGACAGGACTCGGTTTCACCCCTCCACTTT. It translates to CASRRRQDSVSPLHF. The gene calls are TRBV28 and TRBJ1-6; the D gene is possibly TRBD1 (6 bases). CDR1 and CDR2 (germline): MDHEN, SYDVKM. The CDR3 totals 15 residues. V was cut by 6 bases and J by 9 bases, with 18 bases left in between.

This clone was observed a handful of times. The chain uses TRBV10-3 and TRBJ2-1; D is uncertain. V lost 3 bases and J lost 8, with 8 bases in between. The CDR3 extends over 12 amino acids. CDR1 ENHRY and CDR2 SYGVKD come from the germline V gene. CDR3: CAISEEADEQFF. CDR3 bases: TGTGCCATCAGTGAAGAGGCGGATGAGCAGTTCTTC.

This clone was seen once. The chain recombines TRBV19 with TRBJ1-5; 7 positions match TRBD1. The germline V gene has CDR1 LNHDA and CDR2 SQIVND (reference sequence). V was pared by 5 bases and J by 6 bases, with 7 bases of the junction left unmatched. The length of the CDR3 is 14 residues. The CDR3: CASSAQTGAQPQHF. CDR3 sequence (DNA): TGTGCCAGTAGTGCCCAAACAGGGGCTCAGCCCCAGCATTTT.

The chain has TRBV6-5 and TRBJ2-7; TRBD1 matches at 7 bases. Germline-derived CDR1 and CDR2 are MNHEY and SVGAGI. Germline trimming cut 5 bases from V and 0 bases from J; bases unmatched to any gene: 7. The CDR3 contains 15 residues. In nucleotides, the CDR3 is TGTGCCAGCAGTCGCACAGGGGACGGCTCCTACGAGCAGTACTTC. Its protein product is CASSRTGDGSYEQYF.

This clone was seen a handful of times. CDR3 DNA sequence: TGTGCCAGCAGCCTAAGTTCGCCCCGGAGCACAGATACGCAGTATTTT. Encoded protein: CASSLSSPRSTDTQYF. This chain joins TRBV7-6 and TRBJ2-3, with D uncertain. V was shortened by 5 bases and J by 0 bases, with 15 bases between the two germline ends. Germline V CDR1 and CDR2: SGHVS, FNYEAQ. CDR3 length equals 16 residues.

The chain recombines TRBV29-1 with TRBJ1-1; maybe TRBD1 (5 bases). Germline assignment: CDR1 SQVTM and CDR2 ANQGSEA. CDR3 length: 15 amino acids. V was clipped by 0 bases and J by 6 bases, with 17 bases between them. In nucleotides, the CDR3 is TGCAGCGTTGAAGATCATATCGGGGGAGAGGCTGAAGCTTTCTTT. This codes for CSVEDHIGGEAEAFF.

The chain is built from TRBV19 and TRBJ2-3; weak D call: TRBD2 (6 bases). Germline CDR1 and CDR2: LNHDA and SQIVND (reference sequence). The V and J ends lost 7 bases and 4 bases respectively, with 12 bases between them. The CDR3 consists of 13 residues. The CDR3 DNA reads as TGTGCCAGTAAGACCGGAGGGGCAGATACGCAGTATTTT. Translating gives CASKTGGADTQYF.